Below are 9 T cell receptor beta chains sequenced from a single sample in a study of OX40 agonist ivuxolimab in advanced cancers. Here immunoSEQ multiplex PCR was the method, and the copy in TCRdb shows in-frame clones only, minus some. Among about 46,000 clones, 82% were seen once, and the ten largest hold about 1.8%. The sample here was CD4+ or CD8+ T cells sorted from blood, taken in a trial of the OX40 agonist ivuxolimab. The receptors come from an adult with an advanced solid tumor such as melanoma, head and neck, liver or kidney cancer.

CDR3 sequence: CASSLDTGYENTIYF. The CDR3 DNA reads TGCGCCAGCAGCTTGGATACAGGGTATGAAAACACCATATATTTT. This chain joins TRBV5-1 and TRBJ1-3; possible D gene TRBD1, 6 bases. This CDR3 contains 15 residues. Germline V gene lookup returns CDR1 SGHRS and CDR2 YFSETQ. The V gene lost 0 bases and the J gene lost 6 bases, with 13 bases spanning the gap. Full variable domain (outside the CDR3, taken from reference TRBV5-1 and TRBJ1-3): KAGVTQTPRYLIKTRGQQVTLSCSPISGHRSVSWYQQTPGQGLQFLFEYFSETQRNKGNFPGRFSGRQFSNSRSEMNVSTLELGDSALYLCASSLDTGYENTIYFGEGSWLTVV.

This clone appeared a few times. The CDR3 loop is CAISGFGTASGNTIYF. Here the CDR3 DNA reads TGTGCCATCAGTGGTTTTGGCACAGCCTCTGGAAACACCATATATTTT. The chain carries TRBV10-3 and TRBJ1-3; unclear D gene. Germline CDR1 is ENHRY and CDR2 is SYGVKD. With 4 bases removed from V and 0 bases from J, the gap between germline ends came to 13 bases. The CDR3 runs to 16 residues.

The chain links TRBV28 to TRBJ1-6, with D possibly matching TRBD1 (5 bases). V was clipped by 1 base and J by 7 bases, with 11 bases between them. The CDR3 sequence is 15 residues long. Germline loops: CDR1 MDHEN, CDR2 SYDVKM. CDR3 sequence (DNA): TGTGCCAGCAGTTTATTCGGCGGGGGGAATTCACCCCTCCACTTT. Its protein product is CASSLFGGGNSPLHF.

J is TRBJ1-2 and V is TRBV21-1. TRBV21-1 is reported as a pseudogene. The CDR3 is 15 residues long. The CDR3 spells CASSKVYPGGRGYTF. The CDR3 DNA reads TGTGCCAGCAGCAAAGTCTACCCAGGCGGGCGAGGCTACACCTTC.

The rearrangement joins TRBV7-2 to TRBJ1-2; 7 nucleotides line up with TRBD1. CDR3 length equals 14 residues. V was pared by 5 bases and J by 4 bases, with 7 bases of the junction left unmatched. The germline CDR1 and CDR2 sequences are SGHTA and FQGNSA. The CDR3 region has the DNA TGTGCCAGCAGCGCCCGACAGGGCGGCTATGGCTACACCTTC. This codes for CASSARQGGYGYTF.

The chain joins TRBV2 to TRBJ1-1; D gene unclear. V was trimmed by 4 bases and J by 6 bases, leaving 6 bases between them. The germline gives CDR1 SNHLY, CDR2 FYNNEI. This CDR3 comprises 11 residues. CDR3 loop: CASSVVAEAFF. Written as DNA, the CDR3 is TGTGCCAGCAGTGTTGTCGCTGAAGCTTTCTTT.

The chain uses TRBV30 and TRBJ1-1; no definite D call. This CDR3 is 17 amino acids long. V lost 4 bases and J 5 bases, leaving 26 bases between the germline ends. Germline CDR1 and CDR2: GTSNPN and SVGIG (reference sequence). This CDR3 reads CAWMSDWGVKGKTEAFF. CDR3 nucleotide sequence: TGTGCCTGGATGTCGGACTGGGGAGTCAAGGGAAAAACTGAAGCTTTCTTT.

Here the CDR3 reads CASSETLAGTGELFF. The CDR3 bases are TGTGCCAGCAGTGAAACGCTAGCCGGCACCGGGGAGCTGTTTTTT. The rearrangement links TRBV2 to TRBJ2-2; a possible D gene is TRBD2 (5 bases). Trimming left V 2 bases short and J 4 bases short, with 11 bases between. Germline V gives CDR1 SNHLY, CDR2 FYNNEI. This CDR3 is 15 amino acids long. The full variable domain, rest sourced from reference TRBV2 and TRBJ2-2, is EPEVTQTPSHQVTQMGQEVILRCVPISNHLYFYWYRQILGQKVEFLVSFYNNEISEKSEIFDDQFSVERPDGSNFTLKIRSTKLEDSAMYFCASSETLAGTGELFFGEGSRLTVL.

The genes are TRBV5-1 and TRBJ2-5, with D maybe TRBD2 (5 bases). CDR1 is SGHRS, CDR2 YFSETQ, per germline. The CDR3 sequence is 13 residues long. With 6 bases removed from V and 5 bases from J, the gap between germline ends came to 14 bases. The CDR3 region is CASTLGSRETQYF. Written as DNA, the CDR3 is TGCGCCAGCACCCTGGGGAGTAGGGAGACCCAGTACTTC.